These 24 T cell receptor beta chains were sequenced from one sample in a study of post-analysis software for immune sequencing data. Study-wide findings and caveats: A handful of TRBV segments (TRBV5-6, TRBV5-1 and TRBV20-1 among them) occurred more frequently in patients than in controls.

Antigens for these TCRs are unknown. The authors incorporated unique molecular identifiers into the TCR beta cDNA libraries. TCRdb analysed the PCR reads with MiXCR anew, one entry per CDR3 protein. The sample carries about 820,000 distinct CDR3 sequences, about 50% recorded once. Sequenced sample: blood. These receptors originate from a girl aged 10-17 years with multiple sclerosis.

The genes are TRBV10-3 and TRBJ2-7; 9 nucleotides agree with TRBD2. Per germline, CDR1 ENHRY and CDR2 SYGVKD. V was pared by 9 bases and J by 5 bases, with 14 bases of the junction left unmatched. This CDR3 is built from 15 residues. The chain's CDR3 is CAISRSLAGADEQYF. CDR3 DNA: TGTGCCATTTCAAGGTCATTAGCGGGAGCGGACGAGCAGTACTTC.

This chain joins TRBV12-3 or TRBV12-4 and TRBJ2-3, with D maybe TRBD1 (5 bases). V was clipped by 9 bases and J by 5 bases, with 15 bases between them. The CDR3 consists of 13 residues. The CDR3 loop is CASTGLSGDTQYF. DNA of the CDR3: TGTGCCAGTACAGGTCTTTCGGGAGATACGCAGTATTTT.

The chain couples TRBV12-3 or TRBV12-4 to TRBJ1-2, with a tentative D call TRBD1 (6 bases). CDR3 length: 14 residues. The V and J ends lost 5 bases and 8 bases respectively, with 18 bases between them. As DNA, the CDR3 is TGTGCCAGCAGTCCCGGGGACACAATCCGGGGCTACACCTTC. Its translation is CASSPGDTIRGYTF.

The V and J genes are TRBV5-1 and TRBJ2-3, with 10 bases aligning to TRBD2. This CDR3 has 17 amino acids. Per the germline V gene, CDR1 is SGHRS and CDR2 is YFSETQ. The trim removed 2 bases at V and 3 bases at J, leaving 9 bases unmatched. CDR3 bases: TGCGCCAGCAGCTTCGGGCTAGCGGGGGATATAACAGATACGCAGTATTTT. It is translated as CASSFGLAGDITDTQYF. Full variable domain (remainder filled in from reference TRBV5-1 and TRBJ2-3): KAGVTQTPRYLIKTRGQQVTLSCSPISGHRSVSWYQQTPGQGLQFLFEYFSETQRNKGNFPGRFSGRQFSNSRSEMNVSTLELGDSALYLCASSFGLAGDITDTQYFGPGTRLTVL.

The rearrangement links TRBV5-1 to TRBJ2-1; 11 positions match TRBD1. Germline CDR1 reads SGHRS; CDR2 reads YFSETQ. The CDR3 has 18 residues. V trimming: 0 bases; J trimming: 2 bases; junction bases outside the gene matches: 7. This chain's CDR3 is CASSLEGQGVPPYNEQFF. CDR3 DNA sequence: TGCGCCAGCAGCTTGGAGGGACAGGGGGTCCCTCCCTACAATGAGCAGTTCTTC.

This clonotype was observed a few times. CDR3 bases: TGTGCCAGCAGTGGGGACAGGGGGCGGGCTTTCTTT. Its protein product is CASSGDRGRAFF. The rearrangement links TRBV28 to TRBJ1-1; TRBD1 matches 12 bases. The V gene's germline CDR1 is MDHEN and CDR2 SYDVKM. The CDR3 is 12 amino acids. V was clipped by 5 bases and J by 11 bases; unmatched bases: 3.

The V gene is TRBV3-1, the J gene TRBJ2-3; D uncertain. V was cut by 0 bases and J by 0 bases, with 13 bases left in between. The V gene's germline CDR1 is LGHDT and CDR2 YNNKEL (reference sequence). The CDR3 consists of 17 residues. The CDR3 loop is CASSQEFRHPSTDTQYF. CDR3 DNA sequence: TGTGCCAGCAGCCAAGAATTTAGGCACCCAAGCACAGATACGCAGTATTTT.

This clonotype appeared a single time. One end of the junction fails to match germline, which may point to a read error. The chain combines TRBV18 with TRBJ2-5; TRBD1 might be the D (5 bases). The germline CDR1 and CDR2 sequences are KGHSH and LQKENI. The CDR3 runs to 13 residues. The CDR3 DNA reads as TGTGCCGGCTCACCAGGGTACCAAGAGACCCAGTACTTC. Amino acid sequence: CAGSPGYQETQYF.

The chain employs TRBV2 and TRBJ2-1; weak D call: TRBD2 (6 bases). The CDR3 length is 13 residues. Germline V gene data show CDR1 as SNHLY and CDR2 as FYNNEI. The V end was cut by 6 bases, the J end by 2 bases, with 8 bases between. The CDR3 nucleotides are TGTGCCAGCAGCTGGACTACCTACAATGAGCAGTTCTTC. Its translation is CASSWTTYNEQFF.

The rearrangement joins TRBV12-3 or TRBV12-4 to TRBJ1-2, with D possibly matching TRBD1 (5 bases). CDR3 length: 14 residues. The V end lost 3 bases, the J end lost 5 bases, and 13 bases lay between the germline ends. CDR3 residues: CASSLHRTPYGYTF. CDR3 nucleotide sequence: TGTGCCAGCAGTTTGCACAGGACCCCTTATGGCTACACCTTC.

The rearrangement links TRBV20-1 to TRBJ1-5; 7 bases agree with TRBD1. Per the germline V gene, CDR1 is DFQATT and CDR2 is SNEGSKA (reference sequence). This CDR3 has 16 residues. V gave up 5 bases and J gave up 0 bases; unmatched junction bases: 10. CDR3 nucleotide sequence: TGCAGTGCTCCGGGACAGAGGCCTTATAGCAATCAGCCCCAGCATTTT. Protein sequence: CSAPGQRPYSNQPQHF.

The CDR3 region has the DNA TGCAGTGCAGCTGGACAGGATGACTACGAGCAGTACTTC. Translation gives CSAAGQDDYEQYF. The rearrangement joins TRBV20-1 to TRBJ2-7, with 7 nucleotides matching TRBD1. CDR1 is DFQATT, CDR2 SNEGSKA, per germline (reference sequence). The CDR3 is made up of 13 amino acids. Trimming removed 6 bases from V and 3 bases from J; junction bases left unmatched: 8.

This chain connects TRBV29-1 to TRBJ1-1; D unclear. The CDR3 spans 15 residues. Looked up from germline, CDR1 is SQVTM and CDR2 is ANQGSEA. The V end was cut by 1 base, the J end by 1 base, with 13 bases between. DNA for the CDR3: TGCAGCGTTGAAGCCCGGATTCAAGGGAACACTGAAGCTTTCTTT. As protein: CSVEARIQGNTEAFF.

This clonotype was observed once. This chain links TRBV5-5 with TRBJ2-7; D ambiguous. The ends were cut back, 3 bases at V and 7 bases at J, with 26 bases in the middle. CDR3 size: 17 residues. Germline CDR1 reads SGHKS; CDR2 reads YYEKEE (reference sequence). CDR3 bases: TGTGCCAGCAGCTATTCTCGGGCGGAGACGATATACAATGAGCAGTACTTC. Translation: CASSYSRAETIYNEQYF.

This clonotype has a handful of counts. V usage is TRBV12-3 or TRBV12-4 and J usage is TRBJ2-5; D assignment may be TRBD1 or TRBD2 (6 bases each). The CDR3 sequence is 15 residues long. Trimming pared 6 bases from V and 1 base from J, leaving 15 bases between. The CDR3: CASRTGAPSQETQYF. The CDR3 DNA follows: TGTGCCAGCAGAACGGGGGCCCCGTCCCAAGAGACCCAGTACTTC.

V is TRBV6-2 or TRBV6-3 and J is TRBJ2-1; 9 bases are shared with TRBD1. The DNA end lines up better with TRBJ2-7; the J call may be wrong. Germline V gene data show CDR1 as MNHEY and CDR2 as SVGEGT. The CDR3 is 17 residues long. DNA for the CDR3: TGTGCCAGCAGTCAAATGCGGAGTGTCGGGACAGGGAGAGAGCAGTACTTC. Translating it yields CASSQMRSVGTGREQYF.

CDR3 bases: TGTGCCAGCAGCTTACGGGATGAGACCCAGTACTTC. It translates to CASSLRDETQYF. The V gene is TRBV13, the J gene TRBJ2-5; tentative D call: TRBD2 (5 bases). V was clipped by 2 bases and J by 5 bases, with 6 bases between them. In germline, CDR1 is PRHDT, CDR2 FYEKMQ (reference sequence). The CDR3 consists of 12 residues.

In nucleotides, the CDR3 is TGTGCCAGCAGGACCTCCGGGACAGCTGATGAGCAGTTCTTC. Protein sequence: CASRTSGTADEQFF. The chain recombines TRBV12-3 or TRBV12-4 with TRBJ2-1; 7 positions agree with TRBD1. This CDR3 has 14 amino acids. Trimming cost V 6 bases and J 8 bases; bases outside gene matches: 10.

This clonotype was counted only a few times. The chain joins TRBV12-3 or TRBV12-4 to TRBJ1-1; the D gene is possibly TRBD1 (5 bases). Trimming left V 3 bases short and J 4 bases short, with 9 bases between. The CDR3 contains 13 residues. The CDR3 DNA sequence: TGTGCCAGCAGTTTGGGGGAGGTCACTGAAGCTTTCTTT. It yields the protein CASSLGEVTEAFF.

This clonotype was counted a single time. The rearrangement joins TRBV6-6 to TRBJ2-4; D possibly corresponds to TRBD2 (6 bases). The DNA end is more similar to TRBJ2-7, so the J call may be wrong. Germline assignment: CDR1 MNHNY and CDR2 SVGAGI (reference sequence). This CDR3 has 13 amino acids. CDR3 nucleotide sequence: TGTGCCAGCCTCCCGGGTAGCGGTTACGAGCAGTACTTC. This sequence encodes CASLPGSGYEQYF.

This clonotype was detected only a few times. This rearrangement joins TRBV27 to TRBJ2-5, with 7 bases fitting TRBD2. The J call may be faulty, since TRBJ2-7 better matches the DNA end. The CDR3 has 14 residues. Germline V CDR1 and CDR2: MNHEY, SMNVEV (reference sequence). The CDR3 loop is CASSSSSGGYEQYF. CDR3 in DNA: TGTGCCAGCAGCTCATCTAGCGGCGGATACGAGCAGTACTTC.

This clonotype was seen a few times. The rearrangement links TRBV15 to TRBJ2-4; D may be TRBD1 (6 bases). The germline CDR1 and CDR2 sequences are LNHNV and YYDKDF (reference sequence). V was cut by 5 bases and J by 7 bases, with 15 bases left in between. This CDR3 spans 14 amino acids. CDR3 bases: TGTGCCACCAGCCTGAACAGGGTAACCAACATTCAGTACTTC. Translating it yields CATSLNRVTNIQYF.

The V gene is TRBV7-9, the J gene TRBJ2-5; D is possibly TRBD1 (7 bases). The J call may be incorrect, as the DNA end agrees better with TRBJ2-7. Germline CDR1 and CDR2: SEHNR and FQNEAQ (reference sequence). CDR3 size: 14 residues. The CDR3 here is CASSLGQGLNEQYF. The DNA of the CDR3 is TGTGCCAGCAGCTTAGGACAGGGACTGAACGAGCAGTACTTC.

The CDR3 loop is CATSGTKGQLSYGYTF. In nucleotides, the CDR3 is TGTGCCACCAGCGGAACCAAGGGACAGCTTAGCTATGGCTACACCTTC. The chain is built from TRBV15 and TRBJ1-2; 7 bases agree with TRBD1. The CDR3 is 16 residues long. The germline CDR1 and CDR2 sequences are LNHNV and YYDKDF (reference sequence). V lost 5 bases, J lost 4 bases, and 13 bases stayed unmatched. Using reference TRBV15 and TRBJ1-2 for the parts outside the CDR3, the full variable domain is DAMVIQNPRYQVTQFGKPVTLSCSQTLNHNVMYWYQQKSSQAPKLLFHYYDKDFNNEADTPDNFQSRRPNTSFCFLDIRSPGLGDTAMYLCATSGTKGQLSYGYTFGSGTRLTVV.